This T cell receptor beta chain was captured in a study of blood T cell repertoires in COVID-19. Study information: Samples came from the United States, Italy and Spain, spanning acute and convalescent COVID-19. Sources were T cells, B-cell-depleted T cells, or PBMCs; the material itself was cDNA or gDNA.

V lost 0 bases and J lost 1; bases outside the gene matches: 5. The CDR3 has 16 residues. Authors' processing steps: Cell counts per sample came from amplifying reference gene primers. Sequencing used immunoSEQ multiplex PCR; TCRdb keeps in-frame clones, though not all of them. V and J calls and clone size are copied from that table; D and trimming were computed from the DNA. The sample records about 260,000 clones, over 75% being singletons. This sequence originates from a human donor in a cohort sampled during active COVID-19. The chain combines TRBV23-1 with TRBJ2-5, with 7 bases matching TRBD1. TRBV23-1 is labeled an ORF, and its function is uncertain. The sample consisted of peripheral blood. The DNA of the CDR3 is TGCGCCAGCAGTCAATCGAAGACAGGGAGCCAAGAGACCCAGTACTTC. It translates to CASSQSKTGSQETQYF.